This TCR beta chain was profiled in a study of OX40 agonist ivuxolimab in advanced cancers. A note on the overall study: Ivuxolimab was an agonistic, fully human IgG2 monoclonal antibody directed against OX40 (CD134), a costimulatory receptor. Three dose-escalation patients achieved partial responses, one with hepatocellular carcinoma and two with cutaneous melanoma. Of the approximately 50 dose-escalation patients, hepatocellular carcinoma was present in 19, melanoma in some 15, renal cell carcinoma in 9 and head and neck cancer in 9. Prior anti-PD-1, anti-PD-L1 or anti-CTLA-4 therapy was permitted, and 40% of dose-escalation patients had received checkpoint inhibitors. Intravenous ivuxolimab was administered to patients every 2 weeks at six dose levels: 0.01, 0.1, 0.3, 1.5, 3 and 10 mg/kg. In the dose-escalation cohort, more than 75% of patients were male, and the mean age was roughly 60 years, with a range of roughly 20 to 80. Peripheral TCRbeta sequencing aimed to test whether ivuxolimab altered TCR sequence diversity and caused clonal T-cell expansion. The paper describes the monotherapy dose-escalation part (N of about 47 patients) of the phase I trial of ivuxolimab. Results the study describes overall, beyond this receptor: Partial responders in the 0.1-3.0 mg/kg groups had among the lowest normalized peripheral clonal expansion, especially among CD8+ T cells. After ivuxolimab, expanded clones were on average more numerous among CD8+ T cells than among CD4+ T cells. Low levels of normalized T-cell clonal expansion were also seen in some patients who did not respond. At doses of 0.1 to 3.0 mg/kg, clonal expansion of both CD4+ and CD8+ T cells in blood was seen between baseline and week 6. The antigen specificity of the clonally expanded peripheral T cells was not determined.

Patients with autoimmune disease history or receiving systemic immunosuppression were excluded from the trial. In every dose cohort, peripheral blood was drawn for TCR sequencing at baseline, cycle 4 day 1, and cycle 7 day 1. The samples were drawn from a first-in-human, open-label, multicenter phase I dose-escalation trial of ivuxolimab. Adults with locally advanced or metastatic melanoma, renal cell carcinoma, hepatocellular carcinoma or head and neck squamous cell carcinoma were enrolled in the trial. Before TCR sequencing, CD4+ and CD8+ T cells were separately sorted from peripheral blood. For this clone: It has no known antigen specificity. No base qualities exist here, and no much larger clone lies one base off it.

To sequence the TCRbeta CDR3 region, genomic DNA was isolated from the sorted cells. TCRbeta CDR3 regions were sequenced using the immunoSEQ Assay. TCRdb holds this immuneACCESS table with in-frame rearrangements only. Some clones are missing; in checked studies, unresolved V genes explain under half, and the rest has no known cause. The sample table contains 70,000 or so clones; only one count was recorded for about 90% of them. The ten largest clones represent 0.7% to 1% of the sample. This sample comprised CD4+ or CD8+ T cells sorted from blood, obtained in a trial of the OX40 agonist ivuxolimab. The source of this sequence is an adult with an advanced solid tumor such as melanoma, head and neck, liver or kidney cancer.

The nucleotide sequence reads as follows: TGTGCCAGCAGCCAAGGGGGGGCCGGGACCGGGGAGCTGTTTTTT. It encodes CASSQGGAGTGELFF. The rearrangement joined TRBV11-2 to TRBJ2-2; a weak D assignment points to TRBD2 (7 bases agree). A distance of 15 bases separates the germline ends of V and J, which lose 5 bases and 5 bases respectively. The CDR3 spans 15 residues, from the cysteine through the phenylalanine. Only the CDR3 part of the read is kept: 45 bases, read in frame from the first base. The germline V gene specifies SGHAT as CDR1 and FQNNGV as CDR2.